A selection of T cell receptor beta chains follows, all from one sample in a study of regulatory T cells in long-lasting Graves disease. TCRdb reprocessed the multiplex PCR reads with MiXCR, giving one entry per CDR3 protein. Here the sample spans 360,000 or so distinct CDR3 sequences, about a sixth being singletons. These data are also associated with another study on T cells in Graves' hyperthyroidism and ophthalmopathy.

Specimen: peripheral blood mononuclear cells (PBMCs), collected at new diagnosis, from a patient treated with antithyroid drugs. The receptors come from a woman aged 18-35 years with Graves disease. Both conserved end residues are part of each CDR3. A D gene is named only where the DNA matches it firmly.

cdr3_aa j_call v_call d_call cdr3_length
CSAIRQVEKLFF TRBJ1-4 TRBV20-1 NA 12
CASRQKRQTQYF TRBJ2-5 TRBV7-8 NA 12
CASAREDRRAFF TRBJ1-1 TRBV5-1 TRBD1 12
CASSIRREFYNEQFF TRBJ2-1 TRBV19 NA 15
CSARAEGQGDYEQYF TRBJ2-7 TRBV20-1 TRBD1 15
CASSLPELNEQFF TRBJ2-1 TRBV5-1 NA 13
CASSSTDRGLGEQYF TRBJ2-7 TRBV3-1 TRBD1 15
CASRDAGRYQPQHF TRBJ1-5 TRBV6-1 NA 14
CSARPGYGYTF TRBJ1-2 TRBV20-1 NA 11
CASSSPLRGVVDTQYF TRBJ2-3 TRBV28 NA 16
CASSLNRDAAFF TRBJ1-1 TRBV19 NA 12
CSAREVATGRYEQYF TRBJ2-7 TRBV20-1 NA 15
CSVEVAGGLNEQFF TRBJ2-1 TRBV29-1 TRBD2 14
CAWSVRGDRGYTF TRBJ1-2 TRBV30 NA 13
CSAWGTGLDQETQYF TRBJ2-5 TRBV20-1 TRBD1 15
CAWSFGHLSNQPQHF TRBJ1-5 TRBV30 NA 15
CASSLDPSGTGGYGANVLTF TRBJ2-6 TRBV5-1 TRBD1 20